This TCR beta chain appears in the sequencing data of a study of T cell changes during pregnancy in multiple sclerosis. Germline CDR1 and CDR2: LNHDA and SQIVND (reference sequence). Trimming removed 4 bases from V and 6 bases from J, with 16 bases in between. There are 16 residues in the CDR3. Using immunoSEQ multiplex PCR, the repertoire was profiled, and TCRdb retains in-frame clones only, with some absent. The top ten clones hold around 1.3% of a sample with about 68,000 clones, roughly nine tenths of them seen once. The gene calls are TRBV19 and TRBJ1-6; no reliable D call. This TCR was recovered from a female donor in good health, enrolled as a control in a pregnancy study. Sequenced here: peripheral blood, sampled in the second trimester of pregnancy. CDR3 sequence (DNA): TGTGCCAGTAGTAGCCCCTCTACAGTCCTTAATTCACCCCTCCACTTT. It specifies CASSSPSTVLNSPLHF.